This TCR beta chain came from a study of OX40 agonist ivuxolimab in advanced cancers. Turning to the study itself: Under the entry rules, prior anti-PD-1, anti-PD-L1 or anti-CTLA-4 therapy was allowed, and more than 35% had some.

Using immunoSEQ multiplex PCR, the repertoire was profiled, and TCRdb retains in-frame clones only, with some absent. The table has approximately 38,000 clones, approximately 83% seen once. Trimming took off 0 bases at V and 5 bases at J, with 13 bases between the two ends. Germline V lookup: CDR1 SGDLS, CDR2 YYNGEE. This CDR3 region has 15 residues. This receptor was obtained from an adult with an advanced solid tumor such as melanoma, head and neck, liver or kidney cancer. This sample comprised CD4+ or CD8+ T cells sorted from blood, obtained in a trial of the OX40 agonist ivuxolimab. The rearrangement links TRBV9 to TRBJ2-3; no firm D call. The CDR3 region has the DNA TGTGCCAGCAGCGTAGAAGCCCTCTGGGGAGATACGCAGTATTTT. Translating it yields CASSVEALWGDTQYF.